This TCR beta chain was profiled in a study of cytotoxic CD8 clonotypes in ibrutinib-treated CLL. Background on the study: Once patients had received a median around 12 months of treatment, range 6 to 36, response samples were obtained. Findings and limits, study-wide: Patients had baseline clonality above age-matched healthy donors, and this clonality moved with circulating CD8+ T-cell counts.

Germline CDR1 is MNHEY and CDR2 is SMNVEV (reference sequence). V dropped 1 base and J dropped 0 bases, with 10 bases sitting between them. This CDR3 has 15 amino acids. For this clone: Antigen specificity is unknown.

Target depth was 1 in 200,000 to 1 in 1 million T cells, about 10x per clonotype. Libraries were prepared by immunoSEQ multiplex PCR; TCRdb keeps only in-frame clonotypes and omits some of them. The data show about 200,000 clones, around three quarters seen once. The rearrangement joins TRBV27 to TRBJ2-7, with D tentatively TRBD2 (6 bases). This clonotype was sampled from a human donor with chronic lymphocytic leukemia. This specimen was PBMCs, taken after 24 months of ibrutinib treatment. CDR3 residues: CASSLFSGYSYEQYF. The DNA of the CDR3 is TGTGCCAGCAGTTTATTCAGCGGGTACTCCTACGAGCAGTACTTC.